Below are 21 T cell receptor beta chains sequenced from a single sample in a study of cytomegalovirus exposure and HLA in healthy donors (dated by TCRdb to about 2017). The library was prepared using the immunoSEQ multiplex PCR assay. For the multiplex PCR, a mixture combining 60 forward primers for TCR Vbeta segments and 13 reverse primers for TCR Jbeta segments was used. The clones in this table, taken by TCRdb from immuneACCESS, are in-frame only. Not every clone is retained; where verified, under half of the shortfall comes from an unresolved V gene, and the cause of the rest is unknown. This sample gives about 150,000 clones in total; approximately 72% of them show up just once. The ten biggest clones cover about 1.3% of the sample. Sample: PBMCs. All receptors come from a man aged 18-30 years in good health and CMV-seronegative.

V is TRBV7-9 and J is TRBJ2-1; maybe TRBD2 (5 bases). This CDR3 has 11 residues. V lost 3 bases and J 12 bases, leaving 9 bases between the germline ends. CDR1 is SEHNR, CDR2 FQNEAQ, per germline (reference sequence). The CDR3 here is CASSFRGGQFF. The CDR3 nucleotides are TGTGCCAGCAGCTTCCGGGGTGGGCAGTTCTTC.

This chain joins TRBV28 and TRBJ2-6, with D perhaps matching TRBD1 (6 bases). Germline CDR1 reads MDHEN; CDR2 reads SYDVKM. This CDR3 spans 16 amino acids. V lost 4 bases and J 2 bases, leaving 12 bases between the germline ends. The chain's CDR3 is CASSSGQPTGANVLTF. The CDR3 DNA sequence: TGTGCCAGCAGTTCTGGACAGCCCACTGGGGCCAACGTCCTGACTTTC. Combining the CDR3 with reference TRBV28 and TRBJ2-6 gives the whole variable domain DVKVTQSSRYLVKRTGEKVFLECVQDMDHENMFWYRQDPGLGLRLIYFSYDVKMKEKGDIPEGYSVSREKKERFSLILESASTNQTSMYLCASSSGQPTGANVLTFGAGSRLTVL.

CDR3 amino acids: CASSLVTGSETQYF. CDR3 in DNA: TGTGCCAGCAGCTTAGTTACGGGTTCGGAGACCCAGTACTTC. The rearrangement joins TRBV11-2 to TRBJ2-5; D unclear. With 1 base removed from V and 5 bases from J, the gap between germline ends came to 11 bases. Germline lookup yields CDR1 SGHAT and CDR2 FQNNGV. The CDR3 has 14 residues.

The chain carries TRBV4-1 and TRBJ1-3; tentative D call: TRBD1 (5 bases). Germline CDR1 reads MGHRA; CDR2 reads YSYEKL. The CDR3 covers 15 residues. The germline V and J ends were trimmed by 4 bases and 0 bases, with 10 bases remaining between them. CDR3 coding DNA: TGCGCCAGCAGCCGCGACAGAAGCTCTGGAAACACCATATATTTT. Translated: CASSRDRSSGNTIYF.

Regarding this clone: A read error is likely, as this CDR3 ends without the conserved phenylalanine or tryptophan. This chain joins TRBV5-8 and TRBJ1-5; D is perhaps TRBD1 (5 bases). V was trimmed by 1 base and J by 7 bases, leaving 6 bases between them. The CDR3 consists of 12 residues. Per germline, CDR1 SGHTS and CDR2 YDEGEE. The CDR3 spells CASSLWGQPQHL. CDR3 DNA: TGTGCCAGCAGCTTGTGGGGGCAGCCCCAGCATCTT.

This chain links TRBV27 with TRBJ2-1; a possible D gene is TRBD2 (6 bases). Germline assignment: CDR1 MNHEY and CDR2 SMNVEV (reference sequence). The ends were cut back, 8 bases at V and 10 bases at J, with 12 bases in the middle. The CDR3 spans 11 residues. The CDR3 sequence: CASGGDGEQFF. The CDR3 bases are TGTGCCAGCGGAGGGGACGGGGAGCAGTTCTTC.

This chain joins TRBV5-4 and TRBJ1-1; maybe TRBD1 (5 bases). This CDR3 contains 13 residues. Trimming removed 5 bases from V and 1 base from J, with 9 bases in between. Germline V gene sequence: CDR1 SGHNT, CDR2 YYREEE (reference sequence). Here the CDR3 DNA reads TGTGCCAGCAGACGACAGTCGAACACTGAAGCTTTCTTT. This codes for CASRRQSNTEAFF.

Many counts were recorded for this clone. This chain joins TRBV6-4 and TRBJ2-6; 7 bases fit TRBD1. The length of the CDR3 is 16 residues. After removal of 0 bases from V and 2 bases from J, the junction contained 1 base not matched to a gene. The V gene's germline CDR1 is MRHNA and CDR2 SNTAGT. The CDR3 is CASSDSGGAGANVLTF. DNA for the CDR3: TGTGCCAGCAGTGACTCAGGGGGCGCTGGGGCCAACGTCCTGACTTTC.

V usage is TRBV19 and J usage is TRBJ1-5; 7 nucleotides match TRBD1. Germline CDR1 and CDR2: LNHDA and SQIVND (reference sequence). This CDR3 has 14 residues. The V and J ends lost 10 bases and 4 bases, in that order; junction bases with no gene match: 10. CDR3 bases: TGTGCCACGGGGACAGTTTGGTTAAATCAGCCCCAGCATTTT. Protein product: CATGTVWLNQPQHF.

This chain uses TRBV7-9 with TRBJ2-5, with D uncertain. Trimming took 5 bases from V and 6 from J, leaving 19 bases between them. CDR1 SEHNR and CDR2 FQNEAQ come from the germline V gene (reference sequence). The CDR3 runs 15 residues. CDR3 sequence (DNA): TGTGCCAGCAGCCCCAGCCTGGGCAGCACGCAGACCCAGTACTTC. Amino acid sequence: CASSPSLGSTQTQYF.

The CDR3 nucleotides are TGTGCCAGCAGATTACTAGCGGGCGGGCACAATGAGCAGTTCTTC. Encoded protein: CASRLLAGGHNEQFF. The chain combines TRBV7-8 with TRBJ2-1, with 9 bases that match TRBD2. The CDR3 has 15 amino acids. J was trimmed by 5 bases and V by 6 bases; bases with no gene match: 8. CDR1 and CDR2 from the germline V gene are SGHVS and FQNEAQ.

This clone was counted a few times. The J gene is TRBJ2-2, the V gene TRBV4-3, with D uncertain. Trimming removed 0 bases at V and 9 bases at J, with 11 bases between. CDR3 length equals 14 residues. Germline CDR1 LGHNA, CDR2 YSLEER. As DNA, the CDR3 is TGCGCCAGCAGCCAAGAGGGCCGCAAGCGGGAGCTGTTTTTT. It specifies CASSQEGRKRELFF.

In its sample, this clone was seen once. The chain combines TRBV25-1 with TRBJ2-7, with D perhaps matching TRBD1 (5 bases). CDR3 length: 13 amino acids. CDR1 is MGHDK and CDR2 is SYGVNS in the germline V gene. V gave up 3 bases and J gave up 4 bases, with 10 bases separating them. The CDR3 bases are TGTGCCAGCAGTGAGGTTCAGGGTTACGAGCAGTACTTC. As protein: CASSEVQGYEQYF.

The CDR3 DNA sequence: TGTGCCAGCAGTTTAAGCCCGAACACTGAAGCTTTCTTT. This codes for CASSLSPNTEAFF. The J gene is TRBJ1-1, the V gene TRBV27, with no clear D. CDR1 and CDR2 from the germline V gene are MNHEY and SMNVEV (reference sequence). The CDR3 has 13 amino acids. V dropped 2 bases and J dropped 1 base, with 5 bases sitting between them.

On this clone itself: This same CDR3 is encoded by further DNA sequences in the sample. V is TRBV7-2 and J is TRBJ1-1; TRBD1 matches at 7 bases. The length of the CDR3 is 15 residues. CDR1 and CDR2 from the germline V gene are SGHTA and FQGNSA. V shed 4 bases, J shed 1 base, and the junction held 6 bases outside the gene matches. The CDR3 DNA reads TGTGCCAGCAGCTGGACAGGCGGAGGGAACACTGAAGCTTTCTTT. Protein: CASSWTGGGNTEAFF.

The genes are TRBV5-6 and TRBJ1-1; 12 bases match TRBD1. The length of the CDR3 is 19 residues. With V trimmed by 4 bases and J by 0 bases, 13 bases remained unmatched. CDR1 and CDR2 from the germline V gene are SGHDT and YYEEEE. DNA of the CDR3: TGTGCCAGCAGCATCCCGGGACAGGGGGCTCGGTGGGTGAACACTGAAGCTTTCTTT. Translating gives CASSIPGQGARWVNTEAFF. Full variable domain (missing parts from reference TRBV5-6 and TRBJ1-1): DAGVTQSPTHLIKTRGQQVTLRCSPKSGHDTVSWYQQALGQGPQFIFQYYEEEERQRGNFPDRFSGHQFPNYSSELNVNALLLGDSALYLCASSIPGQGARWVNTEAFFGQGTRLTVV.

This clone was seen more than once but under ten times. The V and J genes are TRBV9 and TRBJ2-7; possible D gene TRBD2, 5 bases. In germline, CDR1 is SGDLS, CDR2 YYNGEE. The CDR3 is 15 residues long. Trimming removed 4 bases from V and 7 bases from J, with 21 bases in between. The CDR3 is CASSPRNSAPGEQYF. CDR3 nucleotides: TGTGCCAGCAGCCCCCGTAATAGCGCCCCGGGGGAGCAGTACTTC.

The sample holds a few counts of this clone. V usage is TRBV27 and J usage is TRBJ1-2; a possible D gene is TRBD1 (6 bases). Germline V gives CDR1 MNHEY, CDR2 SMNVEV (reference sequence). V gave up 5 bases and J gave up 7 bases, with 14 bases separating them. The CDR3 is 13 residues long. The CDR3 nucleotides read TGTGCCAGCAGTACTTACAGGGAGAGTGGCTACACCTTC. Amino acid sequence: CASSTYRESGYTF.

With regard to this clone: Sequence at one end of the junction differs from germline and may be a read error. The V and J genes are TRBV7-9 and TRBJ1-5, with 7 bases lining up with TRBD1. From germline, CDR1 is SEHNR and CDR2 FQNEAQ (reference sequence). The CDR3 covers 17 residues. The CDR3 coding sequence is TGTTCCAGCAGCTTAGTAAGGGCCGGACAGGGCAATCAGCCCCAGCATTTT. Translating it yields CSSSLVRAGQGNQPQHF.

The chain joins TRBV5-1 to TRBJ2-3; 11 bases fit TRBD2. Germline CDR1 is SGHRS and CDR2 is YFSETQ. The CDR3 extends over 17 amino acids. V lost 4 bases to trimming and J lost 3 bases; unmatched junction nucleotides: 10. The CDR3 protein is CASSIDLAGGPTDTQYF. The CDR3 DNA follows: TGCGCCAGCAGCATTGACTTAGCGGGAGGGCCTACAGATACGCAGTATTTT.

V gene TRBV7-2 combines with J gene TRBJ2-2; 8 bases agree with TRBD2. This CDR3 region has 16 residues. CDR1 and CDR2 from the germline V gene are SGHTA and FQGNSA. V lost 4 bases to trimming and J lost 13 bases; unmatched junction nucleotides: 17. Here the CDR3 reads CASSSPGALAGGGLFF. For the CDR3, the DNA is TGTGCCAGCAGCTCCCCCGGAGCCCTAGCGGGCGGCGGGCTGTTTTTT. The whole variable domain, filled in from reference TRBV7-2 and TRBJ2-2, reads GAGVSQSPSNKVTEKGKDVELRCDPISGHTALYWYRQSLGQGLEFLIYFQGNSAPDKSGLPSDRFSAERTGGSVSTLTIQRTQQEDSAVYLCASSSPGALAGGGLFFGEGSRLTVL.